Following are 8 T cell receptor beta chains from one sample sequenced in a study of control samples from healthy donors and cancer patients. TCRdb keeps only in-frame clones here, not all; method: immunoSEQ multiplex PCR. The repertoire holds about 160,000 clones, with roughly 95% as singletons. Sequences were obtained from blood. These receptors came from a woman aged 25 to 45 in good health.

The chain joins TRBV19 to TRBJ2-7; TRBD2 aligns across 7 bases. Trimming took 5 bases from V and 2 from J; bases not matched to a gene: 12. The CDR3 has 16 amino acids. Per the germline V gene, CDR1 is LNHDA and CDR2 is SQIVND (reference sequence). The chain's CDR3 is CASSVRGGYLAYEQYF. DNA of the CDR3: TGTGCCAGTAGTGTCCGGGGAGGGTATCTCGCCTACGAGCAGTACTTC.

The V and J genes are TRBV6-1 and TRBJ1-2; no reliable D call. The CDR3 is 10 amino acids. The V and J ends lost 3 bases and 8 bases respectively, with 4 bases between them. Looked up from germline, CDR1 is MNHNS and CDR2 is SASEGT. The CDR3 nucleotides are TGTGCCAGCAGTGAGCAAGGCTACACCTTC. Translating gives CASSEQGYTF.

CDR3 sequence: CASSLWTSGGASDTQYF. The CDR3 nucleotides read TGTGCCAGCAGCCTGTGGACTAGCGGGGGGGCTTCAGATACGCAGTATTTT. This chain links TRBV7-9 with TRBJ2-3, with TRBD2 matching over 15 bases. The CDR3 spans 17 residues. Germline CDR1 and CDR2: SEHNR and FQNEAQ (reference sequence). V lost 5 bases and J lost 4; bases outside the gene matches: 7.

The J gene is TRBJ2-1, the V gene TRBV14; 10 bases agree with TRBD2. Germline values: CDR1 SGHDN, CDR2 FVKESK. The V and J ends lost 2 bases and 2 bases, in that order; junction bases with no gene match: 3. CDR3 length: 16 residues. The CDR3 DNA follows: TGTGCCAGCAGCCAACTAACTAGCGGGACCTACAATGAGCAGTTCTTC. Protein: CASSQLTSGTYNEQFF.

The chain combines TRBV2 with TRBJ1-6; D is unresolved. The V and J ends lost 5 bases and 8 bases respectively, with 16 bases between them. The CDR3 covers 15 residues. Germline V gene sequence: CDR1 SNHLY, CDR2 FYNNEI. The CDR3, as DNA: TGTGCCAGCAGTACTCGACAAGGGCAGGATTCACCCCTCCACTTT. Translation gives CASSTRQGQDSPLHF. The variable domain in full, with the rest retrieved from reference TRBV2 and TRBJ1-6, is EPEVTQTPSHQVTQMGQEVILRCVPISNHLYFYWYRQILGQKVEFLVSFYNNEISEKSEIFDDQFSVERPDGSNFTLKIRSTKLEDSAMYFCASSTRQGQDSPLHFGNGTRLTVT.

Concerning this clone itself: Sequence at one end of the junction differs from germline and may be a read error. V and J are TRBV7-7 and TRBJ1-4, with TRBD1 matching over 7 bases. Germline V lookup: CDR1 SSHAT, CDR2 FNYEAQ (reference sequence). The CDR3 runs 14 residues. CDR3 region: CASSLGTANEKLFF. DNA for the CDR3: TGTGCTAGCAGCTTAGGGACAGCTAATGAAAAACTGTTTTTT.

The chain recombines TRBV5-6 with TRBJ1-6; unclear D gene. The CDR3 loop spans 15 amino acids. Deletions cut 1 base from V and 7 bases from J, with 12 bases between. The germline CDR1 and CDR2 sequences are SGHDT and YYEEEE. As DNA, the CDR3 is TGTGCCAGCAGCTTGTGGGGAGGCAGAAATTCACCCCTCCACTTT. Translating it yields CASSLWGGRNSPLHF.

This rearrangement joins TRBV15 to TRBJ2-3; the D is unclear. CDR1 LNHNV and CDR2 YYDKDF come from the germline V gene (reference sequence). CDR3 size: 15 residues. Trimming cost V 1 base and J 2 bases, with 10 bases left between them. The CDR3, as DNA: TGTGCCACCAGCAGAGGGGTTACGTCCACAGATACGCAGTATTTT. This sequence encodes CATSRGVTSTDTQYF.